Each of the 14 T cell receptor beta chains below was sequenced from the same sample in a study of T cell responses to AZD1222 COVID-19 vaccine. TCRdb keeps only in-frame clones here, not all; method: immunoSEQ multiplex PCR. Of roughly 120,000 clones in the sample, 87% were seen once. The specimen comprised peripheral blood, sampled on day 0 of AZD1222 vaccination. The receptors stem from an adult in good health.

The chain is built from TRBV6-5 and TRBJ1-2; a weak D match, TRBD1 (5 bases). V was cut by 7 bases and J by 4 bases, with 13 bases left in between. CDR3 length: 13 amino acids. Germline V gene lookup returns CDR1 MNHEY and CDR2 SVGAGI. DNA of the CDR3: TGTGCCAGCACGGGGGGGGGAATCTATGGCTACACCTTC. Translation gives CASTGGGIYGYTF.

This chain links TRBV10-3 with TRBJ1-1; unclear D gene. The CDR3 contains 14 residues. Germline V gene lookup returns CDR1 ENHRY and CDR2 SYGVKD. Trimming removed 0 bases at V and 7 bases at J, with 12 bases between. The CDR3, as DNA: TGTGCCATCAGTGAGTCGGTAAGGAGTAATGAAGCTTTCTTT. It translates to CAISESVRSNEAFF.

V and J are TRBV25-1 and TRBJ1-1; 8 nucleotides align to TRBD1. CDR1 and CDR2 from the germline V gene are MGHDK and SYGVNS. V shed 8 bases and J 5 bases; nucleotides not matched to a gene: 4. CDR3 length: 12 amino acids. CDR3 bases: TGTGCCAGCCTAAGGACAGGGACTGAAGCTTTCTTT. This codes for CASLRTGTEAFF.

The chain couples TRBV29-1 to TRBJ2-1; 12 bases are shared with TRBD2. Losses at the gene ends were 7 bases for V and 4 bases for J; bases not matched to a gene: 5. The length of the CDR3 is 14 residues. The germline V gene has CDR1 SQVTM and CDR2 ANQGSEA. CDR3 in DNA: TGCAGCGCCCTAGGACTAGCGGGGTACAATGAGCAGTTCTTC. It translates to CSALGLAGYNEQFF.

J is TRBJ2-7 and V is TRBV27, with a possible D match to TRBD1 (5 bases). With 4 bases removed from V and 2 bases from J, the gap between germline ends came to 9 bases. CDR1 is MNHEY, CDR2 SMNVEV, per germline (reference sequence). CDR3 length: 13 amino acids. DNA of the CDR3: TGTGCCAGCAGTTCCACAGGACCCTACGAGCAGTACTTC. It codes for CASSSTGPYEQYF.

This chain connects TRBV28 to TRBJ2-1, with TRBD2 matching 14 bases. The junction had 10 bases not matched to a gene; V was cut back by 6 bases and J by 3 bases. Germline-derived CDR1 and CDR2 are MDHEN and SYDVKM. The CDR3 spans 18 residues. In DNA, the CDR3 is TGTGCCAGCAGCCCCTCGACTAGCGGGAGGGCCGGCTACAATGAGCAGTTCTTC. This translates into CASSPSTSGRAGYNEQFF.

The rearrangement joins TRBV30 to TRBJ2-7; no reliable D call. The CDR3 totals 13 residues. The germline V gene has CDR1 GTSNPN and CDR2 SVGIG (reference sequence). V lost 0 bases to trimming and J lost 8 bases, with 14 bases between them. In DNA form, the CDR3 reads TGTGCCTGGAGTGTACGGAGCCTCACCAAGCAGTACTTC. Translating gives CAWSVRSLTKQYF.

This clone was picked up one time. This sequence joins TRBV5-1 and TRBJ1-3; the D is unclear. CDR3 length: 17 residues. CDR1 and CDR2 (germline): SGHRS, YFSETQ. V lost 0 bases and J lost 0, with 13 bases in between. For the CDR3, the DNA is TGCGCCAGCAGCTTGGCCTCGGGAGGGTTCTCTGGAAACACCATATATTTT. Its protein product is CASSLASGGFSGNTIYF.

J is TRBJ1-6 and V is TRBV11-2; the match to TRBD1 covers 8 bases. This CDR3 has 14 amino acids. With V trimmed by 1 base and J by 10 bases, 3 bases remained unmatched. Germline values: CDR1 SGHAT, CDR2 FQNNGV. The CDR3 sequence is CASSLGTGSSPLHF. CDR3 sequence (DNA): TGTGCCAGCAGCTTAGGGACAGGGTCCTCACCCCTCCACTTT.

The CDR3 DNA sequence: TGTGCCAGCAGCGTAGGGGCAGTCCTGAAGAACACTGAAGCTTTCTTT. It encodes CASSVGAVLKNTEAFF. The chain has TRBV9 and TRBJ1-1, with D hard to call. The CDR3 loop spans 16 amino acids. Germline V gene sequence: CDR1 SGDLS, CDR2 YYNGEE. Trimming removed 0 bases at V and 1 base at J, with 13 bases between.

This chain links TRBV6-1 with TRBJ1-6, with D maybe TRBD1 (5 bases). The CDR3 covers 16 residues. Trimming removed 3 bases at V and 0 bases at J, with 9 bases between. Germline loops: CDR1 MNHNS, CDR2 SASEGT. This chain's CDR3 is CASSDRGSSYNSPLHF. For the CDR3, the DNA is TGTGCCAGCAGTGACCGGGGGAGCTCCTATAATTCACCCCTCCACTTT.

This clone came up once. V and J are TRBV30 and TRBJ2-7; possibly TRBD1 or TRBD2 for D (5 bases each). Trimming pared 1 base from V and 3 bases from J, leaving 19 bases between. The CDR3 has 16 residues. Germline values: CDR1 GTSNPN, CDR2 SVGIG (reference sequence). As DNA, the CDR3 is TGTGCCTGGAGTGGAAGAGTGCCCGGGGCCCTCTACGAGCAGTACTTC. It encodes CAWSGRVPGALYEQYF.

The chain employs TRBV24-1 and TRBJ1-5; D is unresolved. The CDR3 contains 14 residues. The ends were cut back, 6 bases at V and 4 bases at J, with 12 bases in the middle. Germline V gene lookup returns CDR1 KGHDR and CDR2 SFDVKD. The CDR3 spells CATSLSGANQPQHF. In DNA form, the CDR3 reads TGTGCCACCAGTTTATCAGGAGCGAATCAGCCCCAGCATTTT.

In its sample, this clone was seen a few times. The chain has TRBV5-5 and TRBJ1-1; D is undetermined. V gave up 1 base and J gave up 3 bases, with 7 bases separating them. Germline V gene data show CDR1 as SGHKS and CDR2 as YYEKEE (reference sequence). The CDR3 spans 13 residues. The CDR3 region is CASSLWDYTEAFF. As DNA, the CDR3 is TGTGCCAGCAGCTTGTGGGATTACACTGAAGCTTTCTTT.